This T cell receptor beta chain was observed in a study of blood T cell repertoires in COVID-19. Study in general: Specimens from acute and convalescent COVID-19 originated in the United States, Italy and Spain. In each case, the material was cDNA or gDNA derived from T cells, B-cell-depleted T cells, or PBMCs.

Original processing notes: Counts of nucleated cells, estimated from reference gene primer amplification, were obtained. Generated by immunoSEQ multiplex PCR, the TCRdb table keeps only in-frame clones and is missing some. The V and J calls and clone size were taken over from that table, and D and trimming were inferred from the DNA. The sample records a few hundred thousand clones, around 89% being singletons. Patients from Seattle were sampled longitudinally, starting during active infection. There are 14 residues in the CDR3. From germline, CDR1 is SGHNT and CDR2 YENEEA. Trimming left V 5 bases short and J 1 base short, with 11 bases between.

The sequencing sample was made of peripheral blood. This clonotype originated in a woman aged 50 to 65 with COVID-19, enrolled during active disease. The chain uses TRBV11-3 and TRBJ2-5; D is possibly TRBD1 (6 bases). In nucleotides, the CDR3 is TGTGCCAGCAGCCCGACGACAGGCCAAGAGACCCAGTACTTC. It translates to CASSPTTGQETQYF.